A selection of T cell receptor beta chains follows, all from one sample in a study of vaccination effects on CD4 cells after COVID-19. The data were produced by immunoSEQ multiplex PCR, yet TCRdb's version contains in-frame clones alone and is incomplete. The sample has 20,000 or so clones; roughly 80% are singletons. These receptors' antigens are unknown. The sample in question was CD4+ T cells from PBMCs cultured with HCoV-NL63 spike peptides, obtained before COVID-19 vaccination. The receptors come from a human donor who received a COVID-19 vaccine. The CDR3 runs from the conserved cysteine through the conserved F or W. The D gene is left open where the match is weak.

j_gene: TRBJ2-2
v_gene: TRBV13
d_gene: NA
CDR3aa: CASSSTVPNTGELFF
CDR3nt: TGTGCCAGCAGCTCGACAGTTCCGAACACCGGGGAGCTGTTTTTT

j_gene: TRBJ2-1
v_gene: TRBV5-1
d_gene: TRBD2
CDR3aa: CASSLAGGPNEQFF
CDR3nt: TGCGCCAGCAGCTTAGCGGGAGGGCCAAACGAGCAGTTCTTC

j_gene: TRBJ2-3
v_gene: TRBV11-2
d_gene: NA
CDR3aa: CASSLGDWIVTDTQYF
CDR3nt: TGTGCCAGCAGCTTAGGGGATTGGATTGTGACAGATACGCAGTATTTT

j_gene: TRBJ2-1
v_gene: TRBV2
d_gene: TRBD2
CDR3aa: CASTTGTSGSNEQFF
CDR3nt: TGTGCCAGCACCACCGGGACTAGCGGCTCCAATGAGCAGTTCTTC

j_gene: TRBJ2-1
v_gene: TRBV24-1
d_gene: NA
CDR3aa: CATSASGTQSYNEQFF
CDR3nt: TGTGCCACCAGTGCCTCCGGGACACAGTCCTACAATGAGCAGTTCTTC

j_gene: TRBJ1-6
v_gene: TRBV30
d_gene: NA
CDR3aa: CAWIGRSSYNSPLHF
CDR3nt: TGTGCCTGGATCGGCAGGAGCTCCTATAATTCACCCCTCCACTTT

j_gene: TRBJ2-3
v_gene: TRBV19
d_gene: NA
CDR3aa: CASSIGGSPSTDTQYF
CDR3nt: TGTGCCAGTAGTATAGGAGGGAGTCCAAGCACAGATACGCAGTATTTT

j_gene: TRBJ2-7
v_gene: TRBV3-1/TRBV3-2
d_gene: NA
CDR3aa: CASSQEGLYEQYF
CDR3nt: TGTGCCAGCAGCCAAGAAGGGTTGTACGAGCAGTACTTC

j_gene: TRBJ1-1
v_gene: TRBV25-1
d_gene: TRBD1
CDR3aa: CASSGQGRLTEAFF
CDR3nt: TGTGCCAGCAGCGGACAGGGAAGGTTGACTGAAGCTTTCTTT

j_gene: TRBJ2-7
v_gene: TRBV5-1
d_gene: NA
CDR3aa: CASSLEEGLSYEQYF
CDR3nt: TGCGCCAGCAGCTTGGAAGAAGGCCTCTCCTACGAGCAGTACTTC